Each of the 21 T cell receptor beta chains below was sequenced from the same sample in a study of shared clonotypes between healthy human individuals. Naive CD8 cells lacked CD45RO, underwent positive selection for CCR7 and left out terminally differentiated effector memory CD45RA+ cells. Clones were sequenced by immunoSEQ multiplex PCR, and TCRdb holds only the in-frame ones, with some missing. Of some 2.1 million clones in the sample, just over 90% were seen once. Sequencing was carried out using naive CD8+ T cells from PBMCs. These receptors were obtained from a man between 18 and 29 years old in good health. Some clones in this sample may be carry-over from other donors' samples.

The chain has TRBV19 and TRBJ2-7; maybe TRBD1 (6 bases). The ends were cut back, 5 bases at V and 3 bases at J, with 11 bases in the middle. CDR3 length: 13 amino acids. Germline assignment: CDR1 LNHDA and CDR2 SQIVND (reference sequence). This CDR3 is CASSPIQGYEQYF. The CDR3 DNA sequence: TGTGCCAGTAGTCCGATACAGGGCTACGAGCAGTACTTC.

The chain combines TRBV19 with TRBJ1-5, with TRBD1 identical over 8 bases. The CDR3 consists of 13 residues. V was pared by 9 bases and J by 7 bases, with 8 bases of the junction left unmatched. The germline V gene has CDR1 LNHDA and CDR2 SQIVND (reference sequence). The DNA of the CDR3 is TGTGCCAGCCGGACAGGGCAAGGACAGCCCCAGCATTTT. It yields the protein CASRTGQGQPQHF.

The chain joins TRBV19 to TRBJ2-2, with 10 bases that match TRBD2. J was trimmed by 2 bases and V by 4 bases; bases with no gene match: 4. This CDR3 contains 16 residues. Germline values: CDR1 LNHDA, CDR2 SQIVND (reference sequence). The CDR3 DNA follows: TGTGCCAGTAGTACCGCTAGCGGGAGAAACACCGGGGAGCTGTTTTTT. Its protein product is CASSTASGRNTGELFF.

The chain recombines TRBV9 with TRBJ2-1; 10 nucleotides align to TRBD2. The CDR3 has 15 residues. Germline CDR1 is SGDLS and CDR2 is YYNGEE. V dropped 4 bases and J dropped 9; count of bases not matched to a gene: 10. CDR3 residues: CASSHPSGSKIEQFF. The CDR3 nucleotides read TGTGCCAGCAGCCACCCTAGCGGGAGTAAGATTGAGCAGTTCTTC.

The J gene is TRBJ1-6, the V gene TRBV27, with 9 bases aligning to TRBD1. The CDR3 sequence is 15 residues long. Germline assignment: CDR1 MNHEY and CDR2 SMNVEV (reference sequence). The junction had 9 bases not matched to a gene; V was cut back by 8 bases and J by 7 bases. CDR3 nucleotide sequence: TGTGCCAGCCGCCCCACCGGGACAGGGAATTCACCCCTCCACTTT. It translates to CASRPTGTGNSPLHF.

This chain links TRBV13 with TRBJ2-1; tentative D call: TRBD2 (6 bases). Germline CDR1 is PRHDT and CDR2 is FYEKMQ (reference sequence). V was shortened by 7 bases and J by 4 bases, with 17 bases between the two germline ends. The CDR3 has 15 residues. The CDR3 bases are TGTGCCAGCACCCCCGGGGGTGAGGGGTACAATGAGCAGTTCTTC. It translates to CASTPGGEGYNEQFF. Full variable domain (outside the CDR3, taken from reference TRBV13 and TRBJ2-1): AAGVIQSPRHLIKEKRETATLKCYPIPRHDTVYWYQQGPGQDPQFLISFYEKMQSDKGSIPDRFSAQQFSDYHSELNMSSLELGDSALYFCASTPGGEGYNEQFFGPGTRLTVL.

The rearrangement links TRBV4-3 to TRBJ1-1, with no clear D. Trimming cost V 4 bases and J 1 base, with 13 bases left between them. The germline V gene has CDR1 LGHNA and CDR2 YSLEER. This CDR3 has 15 residues. The CDR3 is CASSRKRGGNTEAFF. Here the CDR3 DNA reads TGCGCCAGCAGCCGAAAGCGGGGTGGGAACACTGAAGCTTTCTTT.

The gene calls are TRBV9 and TRBJ1-2, with D uncertain. Germline V gives CDR1 SGDLS, CDR2 YYNGEE. V was pared by 0 bases and J by 0 bases, with 15 bases between. CDR3 size: 17 residues. The CDR3 loop is CASSVGVVWGANYGYTF. The CDR3 coding sequence is TGTGCCAGCAGCGTAGGGGTTGTATGGGGAGCTAACTATGGCTACACCTTC.

The V and J genes are TRBV7-8 and TRBJ2-7; 7 bases map to TRBD2. Germline lookup yields CDR1 SGHVS and CDR2 FQNEAQ. V shed 8 bases and J 4 bases; nucleotides not matched to a gene: 20. This CDR3 has 17 amino acids. DNA of the CDR3: TGTGCCAGCGCGCAGGGAGGGCTCGGACCTTCTCGGTACGAGCAGTACTTC. It codes for CASAQGGLGPSRYEQYF.

This clone showed up just once. This rearrangement joins TRBV28 to TRBJ2-7; D tentatively reads TRBD1 or TRBD2 (5 bases each). Per the germline V gene, CDR1 is MDHEN and CDR2 is SYDVKM. V shed 6 bases and J shed 6 bases, with 18 bases lying between them. The CDR3 spans 14 residues. The CDR3 here is CASRMGTGPSEQYF. CDR3 DNA: TGTGCCAGCAGGATGGGGACCGGCCCCTCCGAGCAGTACTTC.

The rearrangement links TRBV5-1 to TRBJ2-7; TRBD1 aligns across 8 bases. After removal of 1 base from V and 5 bases from J, the junction contained 8 bases not matched to a gene. Germline V lookup: CDR1 SGHRS, CDR2 YFSETQ. The CDR3 totals 15 residues. The CDR3 region has the DNA TGCGCCAGCAGCTTGCTCGGACAGGGTAGGAACGAGCAGTACTTC. The encoded protein is CASSLLGQGRNEQYF. Full variable domain (remainder filled in from reference TRBV5-1 and TRBJ2-7): KAGVTQTPRYLIKTRGQQVTLSCSPISGHRSVSWYQQTPGQGLQFLFEYFSETQRNKGNFPGRFSGRQFSNSRSEMNVSTLELGDSALYLCASSLLGQGRNEQYFGPGTRLTVT.

The V gene is TRBV2, the J gene TRBJ2-1; the match to TRBD2 covers 7 bases. Germline V gene lookup returns CDR1 SNHLY and CDR2 FYNNEI. The V gene end was trimmed by 2 bases and the J gene end by 3 bases; junction bases not matched to a gene: 4. This CDR3 spans 15 amino acids. The CDR3 reads CASSEREVSYNEQFF. The CDR3 region has the DNA TGTGCCAGCAGTGAACGGGAGGTGAGCTACAATGAGCAGTTCTTC.

The chain has TRBV7-8 and TRBJ2-7, with TRBD1 identical over 9 bases. The CDR3 is 14 residues long. Germline V lookup: CDR1 SGHVS, CDR2 FQNEAQ. The trim removed 6 bases at V and 3 bases at J, leaving 6 bases unmatched. The CDR3 region is CASRTGTGIYEQYF. The CDR3 DNA follows: TGTGCCAGCAGGACCGGGACAGGGATCTACGAGCAGTACTTC.

This chain links TRBV5-8 with TRBJ1-1; TRBD1 matches at 10 bases. Germline CDR1 is SGHTS and CDR2 is YDEGEE. The V gene end was trimmed by 9 bases and the J gene end by 4 bases; junction bases not matched to a gene: 6. The CDR3 length is 13 residues. The CDR3 is CATATGGSTEAFF. The CDR3 coding sequence is TGTGCCACGGCGACAGGGGGCTCCACTGAAGCTTTCTTT.

This clone was counted once. The V call is TRBV5-4, the J call TRBJ1-1; D unclear. Trimming took off 0 bases at V and 0 bases at J, with 12 bases between the two ends. The germline V gene has CDR1 SGHNT and CDR2 YYREEE (reference sequence). The CDR3 is 16 residues long. The CDR3 loop reads CASSLASQIMNTEAFF. The CDR3, as DNA: TGTGCCAGCAGCTTGGCCAGTCAGATAATGAACACTGAAGCTTTCTTT.

The genes are TRBV27 and TRBJ1-1; 8 positions agree with TRBD1. With 4 bases clipped from V and 3 bases from J, the junction kept 7 bases outside the gene matches. CDR1 and CDR2 from the germline V gene are MNHEY and SMNVEV (reference sequence). The CDR3 contains 15 residues. The CDR3 nucleotides read TGTGCCAGCAGTTACATCTACAGGGGGTACACTGAAGCTTTCTTT. This translates into CASSYIYRGYTEAFF.

The chain joins TRBV7-6 to TRBJ1-2; weak D call: TRBD1 (6 bases). The CDR3 length is 16 residues. Trimming pared 1 base from V and 0 bases from J, leaving 12 bases between. Germline CDR1 SGHVS, CDR2 FNYEAQ. The CDR3 spells CASSLEAGATNYGYTF. The DNA for the CDR3 is TGTGCCAGCAGCTTAGAGGCAGGGGCGACTAACTATGGCTACACCTTC.

The J gene is TRBJ1-3, the V gene TRBV11-3; D unclear. Germline V lookup: CDR1 SGHNT, CDR2 YENEEA. The CDR3 has 13 amino acids. The germline V and J ends were trimmed by 1 base and 4 bases, with 5 bases remaining between them. Here the CDR3 DNA reads TGTGCCAGCAGCTTAGGTCCGGGAAACACCATATATTTT. It translates to CASSLGPGNTIYF.

The V gene is TRBV7-9, the J gene TRBJ2-3; D possibly corresponds to TRBD1 (5 bases). V lost 5 bases and J lost 0, with 15 bases in between. CDR1 is SEHNR and CDR2 is FQNEAQ in the germline V gene (reference sequence). CDR3 length: 16 amino acids. The CDR3 reads CASSIPDMPSTDTQYF. Written as DNA, the CDR3 is TGTGCCAGCAGCATCCCGGACATGCCTAGCACAGATACGCAGTATTTT.

This clone has more than one count but fewer than ten. The V call is TRBV5-4, the J call TRBJ1-2; D ambiguous. Looked up from germline, CDR1 is SGHNT and CDR2 is YYREEE (reference sequence). This CDR3 spans 13 amino acids. The V gene lost 0 bases and the J gene lost 5 bases, with 8 bases spanning the gap. The CDR3 protein is CASSLAPAYGYTF. DNA for the CDR3: TGTGCCAGCAGCTTGGCACCTGCGTATGGCTACACCTTC.

In the case of this clone: Other DNA sequences in this specimen translate into the identical CDR3. The chain joins TRBV28 to TRBJ2-7; 9 bases agree with TRBD2. V dropped 8 bases and J dropped 2; count of bases not matched to a gene: 1. Germline CDR1 and CDR2: MDHEN and SYDVKM. The CDR3 runs 12 residues. The CDR3 protein is CASSSGTYEQYF. The CDR3 DNA reads as TGTGCCAGCTCTAGCGGGACCTACGAGCAGTACTTC.